Listed below are T cell receptor beta chains from one sample, sequenced in a study of Ad26.COV2.S vaccination and SARS-CoV-2 variants. Assay: immunoSEQ multiplex PCR; the TCRdb copy retains only in-frame clones and omits some. Of 300,000 to 350,000 clones in the sample, roughly 84% were seen once. This material consisted of peripheral blood, taken in a trial of Ad26.COV2.S vaccine versus placebo. All receptors derive from a person between 18 and 65 years old who received the Ad26.COV2.S COVID-19 vaccine or a placebo. Both conserved end residues are part of each CDR3. The D gene is left open where the match is weak. The listing skips clone size in some rows; elsewhere it reads once, few, many or a size class.

cdr3_aa: CSASFRGGNQPQHF; cdr3_nt: TGCAGTGCTAGTTTTCGAGGCGGGAATCAGCCCCAGCATTTT; d_call: -; j_call: TRBJ1-5; clone_size: -; cdr3_length: 14; v_call: TRBV20-1
cdr3_aa: CASSHPGGRNTEAFF; cdr3_nt: TGTGCCAGCAGCCATCCGGGGGGGCGGAACACTGAAGCTTTCTTT; d_call: -; j_call: TRBJ1-1; clone_size: -; cdr3_length: 15; v_call: TRBV5-4
cdr3_aa: CASSLVERPTGANVLTF; cdr3_nt: TGCGCCAGCAGCTTGGTGGAGCGCCCTACTGGGGCCAACGTCCTGACTTTC; d_call: -; j_call: TRBJ2-6; clone_size: -; cdr3_length: 17; v_call: TRBV5-1
cdr3_aa: CSVDRVNTEAFF; cdr3_nt: TGCAGCGTTGACAGGGTGAACACTGAAGCTTTCTTT; d_call: -; j_call: TRBJ1-1; clone_size: -; cdr3_length: 12; v_call: TRBV29-1
cdr3_aa: CASSLQGSVFGELFF; cdr3_nt: TGTGCCAGCAGTTTGCAGGGGTCAGTTTTCGGGGAGCTGTTTTTT; d_call: -; j_call: TRBJ2-2; clone_size: once; cdr3_length: 15; v_call: TRBV6-5
cdr3_aa: CASSPDRRPTYGYTF; cdr3_nt: TGTGCCAGCAGCCCTGACCGGAGACCGACCTATGGCTACACCTTC; d_call: -; j_call: TRBJ1-2; clone_size: -; cdr3_length: 15; v_call: TRBV11-2
cdr3_aa: CASSQDIIANEQFF; cdr3_nt: TGTGCCAGCAGCCAAGATATAATAGCAAATGAGCAGTTCTTC; d_call: -; j_call: TRBJ2-1; clone_size: -; cdr3_length: 14; v_call: TRBV4-2
cdr3_aa: CASSLPTGTSQETQYF; cdr3_nt: TGTGCCAGCAGCCTACCAACCGGGACTAGCCAAGAGACCCAGTACTTC; d_call: TRBD2; j_call: TRBJ2-5; clone_size: -; cdr3_length: 16; v_call: TRBV6-6
cdr3_aa: CASSQDPGKARETQYF; cdr3_nt: TGCGCCAGCAGCCAAGATCCAGGGAAGGCACGAGAGACCCAGTACTTC; d_call: -; j_call: TRBJ2-5; clone_size: -; cdr3_length: 16; v_call: TRBV4-3
cdr3_aa: CASSKKQGSTEAFF; cdr3_nt: TGTGCCAGCAGCAAGAAACAGGGATCGACTGAAGCTTTCTTT; d_call: -; j_call: TRBJ1-1; clone_size: -; cdr3_length: 14; v_call: TRBV7-3
cdr3_aa: CSVEVRQGFYNEQFF; cdr3_nt: TGCAGCGTTGAAGTGCGGCAGGGCTTCTACAATGAGCAGTTCTTC; d_call: -; j_call: TRBJ2-1; clone_size: -; cdr3_length: 15; v_call: TRBV29-1
cdr3_aa: CASSVGPDQETQYF; cdr3_nt: TGTGCCAGCAGCGTAGGACCGGATCAAGAGACCCAGTACTTC; d_call: -; j_call: TRBJ2-5; clone_size: -; cdr3_length: 14; v_call: TRBV9
cdr3_aa: CASIGWLGGFGEQYF; cdr3_nt: TGTGCCAGCATCGGTTGGCTGGGTGGATTCGGCGAGCAGTACTTC; d_call: -; j_call: TRBJ2-7; clone_size: -; cdr3_length: 15; v_call: TRBV7-9
cdr3_aa: CASSLSSYNEQFF; cdr3_nt: TGTGCCAGCAGTTTGAGCTCCTACAATGAGCAGTTCTTC; d_call: -; j_call: TRBJ2-1; clone_size: -; cdr3_length: 13; v_call: TRBV12-3/TRBV12-4
cdr3_aa: CASSFLTVRSGNTIYF; cdr3_nt: TGTGCCAGCAGTTTCCTTACAGTGCGCTCTGGAAACACCATATATTTT; d_call: -; j_call: TRBJ1-3; clone_size: -; cdr3_length: 16; v_call: TRBV28
cdr3_aa: CASSPETGPSGYTF; cdr3_nt: TGTGCCAGCTCACCAGAGACAGGTCCCTCCGGCTACACCTTC; d_call: -; j_call: TRBJ1-2; clone_size: -; cdr3_length: 14; v_call: TRBV18
cdr3_aa: CASSWGSNSNQPQHF; cdr3_nt: TGTGCCAGCAGCTGGGGGAGTAATAGCAATCAGCCCCAGCATTTT; d_call: -; j_call: TRBJ1-5; clone_size: -; cdr3_length: 15; v_call: TRBV7-9
cdr3_aa: CASSYSRKGTGEQYF; cdr3_nt: TGTGCCAGCAGTTACAGTCGGAAGGGGACGGGGGAGCAGTACTTC; d_call: -; j_call: TRBJ2-7; clone_size: -; cdr3_length: 15; v_call: TRBV6-5